This TCR beta chain originates from a study of T cells in localized non-small cell lung cancer (dated by TCRdb to the early 2020s). Regarding the complete study: T cell repertoires of fewer than 250 early-stage NSCLC patients were analyzed, with tumors being compared against uninvolved tumor-adjacent lungs. The cohort consisted of about 240 treatment-naive NSCLC patients whose localized lung tumors had been resected. The mean age of the NSCLC patients was under 70 years, with 130 or so men and about a hundred women. Results the study describes overall, beyond this receptor: Because multi-region tumor sequencing was not done, intratumor heterogeneity could not be ruled out. The highest T cell clonality was observed in uninvolved tumor-adjacent lung, where clonality exceeded that of tumor, suggesting that antigenic responses were more focused in uninvolved tumor-adjacent lung. Longer overall survival was associated with higher T cell density in blood, whereas shorter survival was associated with higher clonality in adjacent lung. Of the top 100 tumor clones, a median of roughly 53 were detected in paired uninvolved adjacent lung; some 28 were also among that lung's top 100. Since the design was exploratory, TCR variables were selected using unadjusted p-values with no false-discovery rate correction.

At diagnosis, tumor, uninvolved tumor-adjacent lung and peripheral blood were collected and then preserved as a mix of FFPE and fresh-frozen material. For TCR repertoire profiling, blood samples were analyzed as peripheral blood mononuclear cells. The immunoSEQ Assay was used to sequence TCR beta CDR3 regions from DNA. In the paper's pipeline: T cell density was computed as TCR beta template counts normalized to usable DNA estimated by amplifying housekeeping genes. Richness was estimated using the preseqR package, with extrapolation to 400,000 templates for PBMC samples and to 120,000 templates for tissue samples. Clonality was calculated as one minus Pielou's evenness. To identify tissue-enriched TCRs, differential abundance testing was run on productive amino-acid clonotypes with a minimum total count of 5 and an alpha of 0.1. The Jaccard Index and the Morisita Overlap Index were used to quantify repertoire overlap between compartments. GLIPH grouped TCR beta CDR3s together with public tetramer-defined viral CDR3s, and a viral motif had to include at least three viral sequences and show V-gene enrichment. TCRdb took over this immuneACCESS table, retaining in-frame rearrangements with V and J assigned. Such tables are incomplete; in checked studies, under half of the missing clones stem from an unresolved V gene, and the remainder is unexplained. D and trimming were read from the DNA, whereas the V and J calls and clone size are those reported in that table. This sample is represented by about 23,000 clones; around 89% of them were singletons. Around 9.9% of the sample goes to the ten largest clones.

The V and J ends are trimmed by 6 bases and 1 base, leaving 7 bases between them. Taken from the germline V gene (reference sequence), the CDR1 and CDR2 loops are MNHNY and SVGAGI. The CDR3 sequence holds 13 residues, the cysteine and phenylalanine included. Kept here is only the CDR3 DNA, which spans 39 bases and is read in frame from base 1. To note about this clone: Its antigen is still unknown. Per-nucleotide qualities are absent, and no much larger clonotype sits a single base away.

This TCR was recovered from a woman aged 40 to 75 with stage III lung adenocarcinoma. The rearrangement joined TRBV6-6 to TRBJ1-5, and possibly TRBD1, on 6 matching bases. Sequences were derived from peripheral blood mononuclear cells, sampled before any cancer treatment. The base sequence is TGTGCCAGCAGACAGGGAAGCAATCAGCCCCAGCATTTT. It translates as CASRQGSNQPQHF.